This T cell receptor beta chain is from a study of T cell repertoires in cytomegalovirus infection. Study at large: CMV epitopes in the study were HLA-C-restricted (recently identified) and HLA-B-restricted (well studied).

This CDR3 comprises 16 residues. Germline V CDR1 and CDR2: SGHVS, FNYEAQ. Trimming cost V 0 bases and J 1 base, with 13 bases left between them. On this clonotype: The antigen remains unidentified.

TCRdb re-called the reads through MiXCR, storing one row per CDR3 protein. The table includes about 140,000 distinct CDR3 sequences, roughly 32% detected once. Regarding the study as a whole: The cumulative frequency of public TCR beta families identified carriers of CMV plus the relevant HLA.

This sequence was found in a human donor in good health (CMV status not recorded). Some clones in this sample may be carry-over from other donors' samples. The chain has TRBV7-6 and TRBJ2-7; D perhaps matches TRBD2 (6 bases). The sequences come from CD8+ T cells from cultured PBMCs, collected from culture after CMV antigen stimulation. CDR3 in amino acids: CASSLASGVGSYEQYF. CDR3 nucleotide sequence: TGTGCCAGCAGCTTAGCGTCGGGGGTCGGTTCCTACGAGCAGTACTTC.